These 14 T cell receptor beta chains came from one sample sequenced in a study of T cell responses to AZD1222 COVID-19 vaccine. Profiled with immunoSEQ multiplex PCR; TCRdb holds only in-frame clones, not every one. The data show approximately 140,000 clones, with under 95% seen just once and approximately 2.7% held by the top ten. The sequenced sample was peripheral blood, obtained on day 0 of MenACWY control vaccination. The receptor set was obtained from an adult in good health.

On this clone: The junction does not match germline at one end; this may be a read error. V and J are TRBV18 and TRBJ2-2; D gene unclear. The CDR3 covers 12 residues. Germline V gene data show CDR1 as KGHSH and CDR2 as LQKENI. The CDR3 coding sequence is TGTGCCAGCTCCCCACCGGCCGGGGAGCTGTTTTTT. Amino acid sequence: CASSPPAGELFF.

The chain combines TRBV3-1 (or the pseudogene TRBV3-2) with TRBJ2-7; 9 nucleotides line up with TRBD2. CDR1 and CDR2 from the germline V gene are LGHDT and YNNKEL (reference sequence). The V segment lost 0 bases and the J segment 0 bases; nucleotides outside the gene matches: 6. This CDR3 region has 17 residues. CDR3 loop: CASSQDLRGGASYEQYF. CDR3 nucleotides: TGTGCCAGCAGCCAAGATCTACGCGGGGGGGCCTCCTACGAGCAGTACTTC.

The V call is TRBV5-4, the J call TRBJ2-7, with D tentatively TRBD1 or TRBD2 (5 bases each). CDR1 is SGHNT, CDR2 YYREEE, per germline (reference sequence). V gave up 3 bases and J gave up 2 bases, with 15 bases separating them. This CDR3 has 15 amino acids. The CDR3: CASSYTGTLTYEQYF. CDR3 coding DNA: TGTGCCAGCAGCTACACCGGGACGCTGACCTACGAGCAGTACTTC.

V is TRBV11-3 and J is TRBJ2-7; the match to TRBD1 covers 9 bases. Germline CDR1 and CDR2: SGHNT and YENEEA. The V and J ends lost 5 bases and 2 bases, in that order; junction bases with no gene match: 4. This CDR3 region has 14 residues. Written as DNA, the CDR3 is TGTGCCAGCAGCCATGGGACAGGGACCTACGAGCAGTACTTC. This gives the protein CASSHGTGTYEQYF. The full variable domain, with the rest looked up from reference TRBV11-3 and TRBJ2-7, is EAGVVQSPRYKIIEKKQPVAFWCNPISGHNTLYWYLQNLGQGPELLIRYENEEAVDDSQLPKDRFSAERLKGVDSTLKIQPAELGDSAVYLCASSHGTGTYEQYFGPGTRLTVT.

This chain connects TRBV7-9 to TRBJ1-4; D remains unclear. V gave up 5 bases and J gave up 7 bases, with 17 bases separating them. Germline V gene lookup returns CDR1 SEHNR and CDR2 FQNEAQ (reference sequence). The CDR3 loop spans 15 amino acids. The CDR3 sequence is CASSRIGFSGEKLFF. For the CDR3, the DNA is TGTGCCAGCAGCCGCATCGGGTTCTCGGGTGAAAAACTGTTTTTT.

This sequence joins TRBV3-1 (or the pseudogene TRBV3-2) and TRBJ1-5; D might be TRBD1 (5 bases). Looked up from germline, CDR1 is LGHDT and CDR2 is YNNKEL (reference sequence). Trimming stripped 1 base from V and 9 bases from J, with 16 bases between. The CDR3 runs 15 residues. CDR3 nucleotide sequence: TGTGCCAGCAGCCAAGCCCTTGGGACCGGAGCGCCCCAGCATTTT. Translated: CASSQALGTGAPQHF.

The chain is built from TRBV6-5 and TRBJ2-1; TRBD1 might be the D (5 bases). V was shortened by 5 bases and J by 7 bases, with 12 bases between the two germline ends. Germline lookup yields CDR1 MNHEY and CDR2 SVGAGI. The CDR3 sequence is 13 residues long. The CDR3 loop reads CASSTIQGNEQFF. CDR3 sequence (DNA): TGTGCCAGCAGTACTATCCAGGGAAATGAGCAGTTCTTC.

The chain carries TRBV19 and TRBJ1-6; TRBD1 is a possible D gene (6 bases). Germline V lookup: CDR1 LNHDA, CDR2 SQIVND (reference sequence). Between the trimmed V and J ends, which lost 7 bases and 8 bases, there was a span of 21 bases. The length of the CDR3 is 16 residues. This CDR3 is CASTLRGGGIDSPLHF. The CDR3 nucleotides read TGTGCCAGTACCCTCCGAGGGGGAGGTATCGATTCACCCCTCCACTTT.

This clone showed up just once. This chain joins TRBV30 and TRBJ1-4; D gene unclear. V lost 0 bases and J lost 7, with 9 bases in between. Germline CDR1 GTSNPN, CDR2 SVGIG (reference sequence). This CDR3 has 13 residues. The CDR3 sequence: CAWSVQLREKLFF. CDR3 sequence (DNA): TGTGCCTGGAGTGTACAGTTGCGTGAAAAACTGTTTTTT. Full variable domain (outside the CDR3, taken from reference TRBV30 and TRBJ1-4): SQTIHQWPATLVQPVGSPLSLECTVEGTSNPNLYWYRQAAGRGLQLLFYSVGIGQISSEVPQNLSASRPQDRQFILSSKKLLLSDSGFYLCAWSVQLREKLFFGSGTQLSVL.

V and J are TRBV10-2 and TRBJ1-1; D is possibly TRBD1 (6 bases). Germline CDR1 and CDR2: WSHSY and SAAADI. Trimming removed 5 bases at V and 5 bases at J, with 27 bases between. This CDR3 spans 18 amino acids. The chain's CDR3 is CASSNSNSPGARRTEAFF. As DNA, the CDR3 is TGCGCCAGCAGTAATAGTAATTCACCAGGGGCGCGGAGGACTGAAGCTTTCTTT.

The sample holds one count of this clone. CDR3 protein: CASSVGTTRGYTF. The CDR3 DNA sequence: TGTGCCAGCAGCGTCGGGACTACGCGGGGCTACACCTTC. This chain links TRBV7-2 with TRBJ1-2, with D possibly being TRBD1 (5 bases). The V gene's germline CDR1 is SGHTA and CDR2 FQGNSA. The CDR3 is 13 amino acids. V was trimmed by 5 bases and J by 8 bases, leaving 15 bases between them.

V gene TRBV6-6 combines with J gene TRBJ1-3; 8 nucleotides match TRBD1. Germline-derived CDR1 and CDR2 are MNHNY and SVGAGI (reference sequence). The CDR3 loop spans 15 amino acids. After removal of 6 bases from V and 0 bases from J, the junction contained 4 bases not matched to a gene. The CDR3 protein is CASRTGDSSGNTIYF. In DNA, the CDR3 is TGTGCCAGCAGGACAGGGGACAGCTCTGGAAACACCATATATTTT.

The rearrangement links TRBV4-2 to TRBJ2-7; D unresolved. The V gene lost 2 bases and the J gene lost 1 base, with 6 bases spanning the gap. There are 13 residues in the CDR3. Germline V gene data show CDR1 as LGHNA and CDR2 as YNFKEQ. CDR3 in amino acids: CASSQFESYEQYF. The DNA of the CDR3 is TGTGCCAGCAGCCAATTCGAATCCTACGAGCAGTACTTC.

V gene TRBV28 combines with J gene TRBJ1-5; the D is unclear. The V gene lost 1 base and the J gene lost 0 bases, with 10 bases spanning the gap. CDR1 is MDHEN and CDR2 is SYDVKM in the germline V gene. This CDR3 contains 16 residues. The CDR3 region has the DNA TGTGCCAGCAGTTTATATGGTGGGTATAGCAATCAGCCCCAGCATTTT. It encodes CASSLYGGYSNQPQHF. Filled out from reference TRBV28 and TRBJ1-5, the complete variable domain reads DVKVTQSSRYLVKRTGEKVFLECVQDMDHENMFWYRQDPGLGLRLIYFSYDVKMKEKGDIPEGYSVSREKKERFSLILESASTNQTSMYLCASSLYGGYSNQPQHFGDGTRLSIL.